Given below is one T cell receptor (beta chain) in context. PCR was performed using 60 Vbeta and 13 Jbeta primers. Clones were read by immunoSEQ multiplex PCR, and TCRdb kept only the in-frame ones, dropping some. Among about 160,000 clones, less than 80% were seen once, and the ten largest hold 4.3%. This sample was taken from a study of cytomegalovirus exposure and HLA in healthy donors. The clonotype originates from a middle-aged man in good health and CMV-seronegative. Sequencing was carried out using PBMCs.

CDR3 residues: CSVVEPSSYEQYF. The CDR3, as DNA: TGCAGCGTTGTTGAGCCGAGCTCCTACGAGCAGTACTTC. The chain recombines TRBV29-1 with TRBJ2-7; no clear D gene. V lost 4 bases, J lost 0 bases, and 10 bases lay in between. This CDR3 has 13 amino acids. Germline CDR1 reads SQVTM; CDR2 reads ANQGSEA.